A single sample is the source of the 14 T cell receptor beta chains below, sequenced in a study of T cells in Graves' hyperthyroidism and ophthalmopathy. Template material for amplifying TCR beta CDR3 regions consisted of RNA transcripts. HTBI primers were used for first-round RT-PCR of the TCR CDR3. TCRdb re-called the multiplex PCR reads with MiXCR, one entry per CDR3 protein. The table lists 530,000 or so distinct CDR3 sequences, 17% of them singletons. Material: blood. The receptors here all came from a woman aged 18-29 years with Graves' ophthalmopathy.

V and J are TRBV29-1 and TRBJ2-7, with TRBD2 matching over 9 bases. This CDR3 is 15 amino acids long. Per germline, CDR1 SQVTM and CDR2 ANQGSEA. V lost 0 bases to trimming and J lost 2 bases; unmatched junction nucleotides: 5. CDR3 region: CSVEDKREAAYEQYF. For the CDR3, the DNA is TGCAGCGTTGAAGATAAGCGGGAGGCCGCCTACGAGCAGTACTTC.

This clonotype was counted many times. The rearrangement joins TRBV27 to TRBJ1-5; weak D call: TRBD1 (5 bases). Germline V gene data show CDR1 as MNHEY and CDR2 as SMNVEV (reference sequence). The CDR3 covers 15 residues. V gave up 0 bases and J gave up 6 bases, with 12 bases separating them. The CDR3 region has the DNA TGTGCCAGCAGTTTATCGGGATCGGGGACTCAGCCCCAGCATTTT. It yields the protein CASSLSGSGTQPQHF.

A remark on this clonotype: A much larger clone is a single base away; this may be a read error. The V call is TRBV6-1, the J call TRBJ1-1; 7 bases are shared with TRBD1. Per germline, CDR1 MNHNS and CDR2 SASEGT. The CDR3 has 14 residues. V trimming: 4 bases; J trimming: 4 bases; junction bases outside the gene matches: 6. CDR3 loop: CASSGAGGSTEAFF. Here the CDR3 DNA reads TGTGCCAGCAGTGGGGCAGGGGGGAGCACTGAAGCTTTCTTT.

This clonotype has at least ten counts. V gene TRBV7-9 combines with J gene TRBJ2-1; 8 bases match TRBD1. This CDR3 contains 13 residues. Germline lookup yields CDR1 SEHNR and CDR2 FQNEAQ (reference sequence). Trimming took 6 bases from V and 9 from J; bases not matched to a gene: 7. This CDR3 is CASRGRGRSEQFF. CDR3 in DNA: TGTGCCAGCAGGGGCAGGGGGCGATCTGAGCAGTTCTTC. Combining the CDR3 with reference TRBV7-9 and TRBJ2-1 gives the whole variable domain DTGVSQNPRHKITKRGQNVTFRCDPISEHNRLYWYRQTLGQGPEFLTYFQNEAQLEKSRLLSDRFSAERPKGSFSTLEIQRTEQGDSAMYLCASRGRGRSEQFFGPGTRLTVL.

The J gene is TRBJ2-1, the V gene TRBV27, with a possible D match to TRBD1 (5 bases). Germline V gene data show CDR1 as MNHEY and CDR2 as SMNVEV (reference sequence). V lost 5 bases to trimming and J lost 8 bases, with 22 bases between them. The CDR3 covers 16 residues. The CDR3 DNA reads TGTGCCAGCAGTCCTATCCCCGTGCAGGGCGGCGATGAGCAGTTCTTC. Amino acid sequence: CASSPIPVQGGDEQFF.

This chain links TRBV30 with TRBJ1-6, with 10 nucleotides matching TRBD1. J lost 5 bases, V lost 2 bases, and 9 bases had no gene match. This CDR3 contains 17 residues. Germline V gene data show CDR1 as GTSNPN and CDR2 as SVGIG (reference sequence). In nucleotides, the CDR3 is TGTGCCTGGAGTAGTCCGGGACAGGGGCGACATAATTCACCCCTCCACTTT. Its protein product is CAWSSPGQGRHNSPLHF.

This clonotype was seen a handful of times. The V call is TRBV20-1, the J call TRBJ1-1; D not certain. Trimming left V 3 bases short and J 2 bases short, with 13 bases between. The CDR3 has 14 amino acids. The germline V gene has CDR1 DFQATT and CDR2 SNEGSKA (reference sequence). Here the CDR3 DNA reads TGCAGTGCTAGCTCGCGATTCGGAAACACTGAAGCTTTCTTT. Its translation: CSASSRFGNTEAFF.

The chain couples TRBV30 to TRBJ1-4, with a possible D match to TRBD1 (5 bases). Deletions cut 0 bases from V and 7 bases from J, with 27 bases between. Germline V lookup: CDR1 GTSNPN, CDR2 SVGIG (reference sequence). This CDR3 is built from 19 residues. CDR3 protein: CAWSVFLGRAGTLGEKLFF. The CDR3 DNA follows: TGTGCCTGGAGTGTCTTTCTTGGTAGAGCCGGGACCTTGGGTGAAAAACTGTTTTTT.

The chain is built from TRBV7-9 and TRBJ1-5; D gene uncertain. The CDR3 sequence is 14 residues long. V lost 1 base and J 2 bases, leaving 6 bases between the germline ends. The germline gives CDR1 SEHNR, CDR2 FQNEAQ (reference sequence). CDR3 residues: CASSLGEGNQPQHF. The CDR3 nucleotides are TGTGCCAGCAGCTTAGGCGAGGGCAATCAGCCCCAGCATTTT.

Ten or more counts support this clonotype. J is TRBJ1-4 and V is TRBV5-1; no firm D call. Germline-derived CDR1 and CDR2 are SGHRS and YFSETQ. Trimming removed 5 bases at V and 8 bases at J, with 13 bases between. The CDR3 consists of 13 residues. In DNA, the CDR3 is TGCGCCAGCAGGGGCCTGGAGGAGGAAAAACTGTTTTTT. This encodes CASRGLEEEKLFF. Complete variable domain (other parts from reference TRBV5-1 and TRBJ1-4): KAGVTQTPRYLIKTRGQQVTLSCSPISGHRSVSWYQQTPGQGLQFLFEYFSETQRNKGNFPGRFSGRQFSNSRSEMNVSTLELGDSALYLCASRGLEEEKLFFGSGTQLSVL.

This clonotype was observed many times. The chain recombines TRBV7-9 with TRBJ2-1, with D tentatively TRBD2 (7 bases). The ends were cut back, 1 base at V and 1 base at J, with 14 bases in the middle. This CDR3 has 17 amino acids. The germline V gene encodes CDR1 SEHNR and CDR2 FQNEAQ (reference sequence). The DNA for the CDR3 is TGTGCCAGCAGCTTAGATGAGGGGGGGCATTCCTACAATGAGCAGTTCTTC. Its protein product is CASSLDEGGHSYNEQFF. The whole variable domain, filled in from reference TRBV7-9 and TRBJ2-1, reads DTGVSQNPRHKITKRGQNVTFRCDPISEHNRLYWYRQTLGQGPEFLTYFQNEAQLEKSRLLSDRFSAERPKGSFSTLEIQRTEQGDSAMYLCASSLDEGGHSYNEQFFGPGTRLTVL.

CDR3 DNA: TGCGCCAGCAGCTTTCAGGACGGAAACACCGGGGAGCTGTTTTTT. Translating it yields CASSFQDGNTGELFF. The J gene is TRBJ2-2, the V gene TRBV5-1; D is ambiguous. V lost 2 bases and J 2 bases, leaving 10 bases between the germline ends. Germline V gene data show CDR1 as SGHRS and CDR2 as YFSETQ. The CDR3 spans 15 residues.

The CDR3 reads CASSHSDGREGPTDTQYF. Here the CDR3 DNA reads TGTGCCAGCAGCCACTCAGATGGGCGGGAGGGCCCCACAGATACGCAGTATTTT. The V and J genes are TRBV14 and TRBJ2-3; 9 bases agree with TRBD2. J was trimmed by 2 bases and V by 3 bases; bases with no gene match: 12. Germline lookup yields CDR1 SGHDN and CDR2 FVKESK. The CDR3 consists of 18 residues. The full variable domain, its missing parts supplied by reference TRBV14 and TRBJ2-3, is EAGVTQFPSHSVIEKGQTVTLRCDPISGHDNLYWYRRVMGKEIKFLLHFVKESKQDESGMPNNRFLAERTGGTYSTLKVQPAELEDSGVYFCASSHSDGREGPTDTQYFGPGTRLTVL.

The chain has TRBV9 and TRBJ2-1; 8 nucleotides agree with TRBD2. Trimming removed 1 base from V and 1 base from J; junction bases left unmatched: 4. CDR3 length equals 16 residues. Per the germline V gene, CDR1 is SGDLS and CDR2 is YYNGEE. CDR3 DNA sequence: TGTGCCAGCAGCGTAATCGGGGGGGGGTCCTACAATGAGCAGTTCTTC. This encodes CASSVIGGGSYNEQFF.